This T cell receptor (beta chain) appears in the sequencing data of a study of T cells expressing NK-cell markers. The overall study: Underlying the TCR beta repertoires were sorted CD3+CD56+NKG2C+, CD3+CD56+NKG2C- and CD3+CD56-NKG2C+ T cells. HCMV serostatus: seven of eight sequenced donors positive, one negative. Points from the study as a whole: Dominant NKG2C+ clonotypes in roughly 6 donors made up about 1.0-7.0% of CD8+ T cells.

On this clonotype: The target antigen is unknown.

Germline V gene sequence: CDR1 LGHDT, CDR2 YNNKEL (reference sequence). This CDR3 contains 16 residues. Production of TCR beta cDNA relied on 5'RACE template switching with UMIs. TCRdb reprocessed the 5' RACE reads and stores each CDR3 protein as one record, lacking DNA. The sample shows 500,000 to 700,000 distinct CDR3 sequences, and under 4.5% sits with its ten largest clones. This clonotype was obtained from a man between 18 and 29 years old in good health. The chain combines TRBV3-1 with TRBJ2-5. The sample comprised blood T cells: a sorted CD56 or NKG2C T cell subset, CD4+ or CD8+ T cells, or bulk PBMC T cells (not recorded which). The CDR3 sequence is CASSQDLQPAQETQYF.